The 9 T cell receptor beta chains reported below all come from one sample, sequenced in a study of T cell responses to AZD1222 COVID-19 vaccine. Profiling relied on immunoSEQ multiplex PCR, and the TCRdb table lists in-frame clones only, not all of them. This table has about 150,000 clones, under 95% appearing once. The starting material was peripheral blood, obtained on day 0 of AZD1222 vaccination. These receptors all come from an adult in good health.

The chain's CDR3 is CSVVEGRGYTF. The CDR3, as DNA: TGCAGCGTTGTTGAGGGTAGAGGCTACACCTTC. J is TRBJ1-2 and V is TRBV29-1; D is ambiguous. V lost 4 bases, J lost 8 bases, and 11 bases lay in between. This CDR3 spans 11 amino acids. Germline V gives CDR1 SQVTM, CDR2 ANQGSEA.

The chain has TRBV10-2 and TRBJ2-1; TRBD2 aligns across 12 bases. Germline assignment: CDR1 WSHSY and CDR2 SAAADI. V was pared by 7 bases and J by 5 bases, with 12 bases of the junction left unmatched. The CDR3 extends over 17 amino acids. The CDR3 sequence: CASTLGGLAGQHNEQFF. The CDR3 nucleotides are TGCGCCAGCACGTTGGGAGGACTAGCGGGACAGCACAATGAGCAGTTCTTC.

The J gene is TRBJ2-7, the V gene TRBV7-9; 10 bases fit TRBD2. Germline V gives CDR1 SEHNR, CDR2 FQNEAQ (reference sequence). There are 17 residues in the CDR3. Losses at the gene ends were 5 bases for V and 0 bases for J; bases not matched to a gene: 10. CDR3 residues: CASSPPGGTSDSYEQYF. CDR3 DNA sequence: TGTGCCAGCAGCCCCCCCGGCGGGACTAGCGACTCCTACGAGCAGTACTTC.

The genes are TRBV5-4 and TRBJ2-1; 9 bases are shared with TRBD2. Trimming cost V 0 bases and J 3 bases; bases outside gene matches: 1. In germline, CDR1 is SGHNT, CDR2 YYREEE (reference sequence). CDR3 length: 15 amino acids. The CDR3 DNA is TGTGCCAGCAGCTTGGCTAGCGGGGACTACAATGAGCAGTTCTTC. This gives the protein CASSLASGDYNEQFF.

V is TRBV28 and J is TRBJ2-3, with D perhaps matching TRBD2 (5 bases). The CDR3 is 16 residues long. Germline V gives CDR1 MDHEN, CDR2 SYDVKM. The V gene lost 4 bases and the J gene lost 3 bases, with 17 bases spanning the gap. The CDR3 coding sequence is TGTGCCAGCAGTTCTTTTTCCGGGATAGGGACAGATACGCAGTATTTT. Translating gives CASSSFSGIGTDTQYF.

The chain recombines TRBV14 with TRBJ2-1; D ambiguous. The CDR3 totals 14 residues. Deletions cut 5 bases from V and 0 bases from J, with 8 bases between. The V gene's germline CDR1 is SGHDN and CDR2 FVKESK. DNA for the CDR3: TGTGCCAGCAGCTCTCTACTCTCCTACAATGAGCAGTTCTTC. This sequence encodes CASSSLLSYNEQFF.

This chain connects TRBV5-6 to TRBJ2-4, with D perhaps matching TRBD1 (6 bases). Germline V gene lookup returns CDR1 SGHDT and CDR2 YYEEEE. V was trimmed by 1 base and J by 6 bases, leaving 14 bases between them. The CDR3 is 15 amino acids. DNA for the CDR3: TGTGCCAGCAGCTTGTCTGGACAGATACCAAACATTCAGTACTTC. Its translation is CASSLSGQIPNIQYF.

This sequence joins TRBV19 and TRBJ1-1; D is possibly TRBD1 (6 bases). Germline V gene sequence: CDR1 LNHDA, CDR2 SQIVND (reference sequence). There are 15 residues in the CDR3. Trimming took off 5 bases at V and 6 bases at J, with 19 bases between the two ends. The CDR3, as DNA: TGTGCCAGTAGTCGAGCTCAGGGGAAGAGCTCTGAAGCTTTCTTT. It yields the protein CASSRAQGKSSEAFF.

On this clone: At one end, the junction sequence differs from germline, possibly due to a read error. The chain links TRBV11-2 to TRBJ2-7; D might be TRBD1 (5 bases). CDR1 is SGHAT, CDR2 FQNNGV, per germline. This CDR3 has 12 amino acids. Written as DNA, the CDR3 is TGTGCCAGCAGCGGACCCAGGGTCCTCGCTATCTTC. Translated, it gives CASSGPRVLAIF.